This T cell receptor delta chain was recorded in a study of Vδ1+ human thymocytes. The CDR3 sequence is 18 residues long. In germline, CDR1 is TSWWSYY, CDR2 QGS. V lost 5 bases, J lost 0 bases, and 11 bases stayed unmatched. Sequences come from RNA converted to cDNA by reverse transcription. The CDR3 regions were amplified by multiplex PCR from V-gene primers to a constant-region primer. TCRdb fed the multiplex PCR reads into CATT to redo clone calling. The sample shows around 19,000 delta-chain clones, roughly 8% of them seen only once. Alphabeta T cells were depleted, then CD3+ Vdelta1+ Vdelta2- thymocytes were FACS-sorted. Purity of the sorted Vdelta1+ thymocytes ranged from 98% to 99.6%. Regarding this clone: Antigen: not known.

Study-wide points: In the thymus, TRG and TRD repertoires looked highly polyclonal with Gaussian CDR3 lengths.

This sequence was found in a child younger than two who had congenital heart surgery. Sequenced input: Vdelta1+ gamma-delta thymocytes from the thymus. Subset given: FACS-sorted CD3+ TCRalphabeta- TCRVdelta1+ TCRVdelta2- thymocytes. V and J are TRDV1 and TRDJ1, with 11 bases that match TRDD3. The J gene was missing in TCRdb and was found by matching the end of the DNA to germline. DNA for the CDR3: TGTGCTCTTGGGATGTGGGCTGGGGGATACCTGTACACCGATAAACTCATCTTT. Encoded protein: CALGMWAGGYLYTDKLIF.